The 19 T cell receptor beta chains in this list originate from one sample, sequenced in a study of neurological immune-mediated disorders. MiXCR was run by TCRdb on the 5' RACE reads, yielding one entry per CDR3 protein. The sample carries about 89,000 distinct CDR3 sequences, around 2.6% recorded once. Material: PBMCs. These receptors were obtained from a woman in her 30s with multiple sclerosis.

Many counts were recorded for this clonotype. The rearrangement links TRBV24-1 to TRBJ2-1; D could derive from TRBD1 or TRBD2 (5 bases each). This CDR3 is built from 13 residues. The germline V gene encodes CDR1 KGHDR and CDR2 SFDVKD. V was cut by 9 bases and J by 5 bases, with 13 bases left in between. The CDR3 reads CATLGAGNNEQFF. The CDR3, as DNA: TGTGCCACCCTCGGGGCAGGGAACAATGAGCAGTTCTTC.

This clonotype has only a few counts. This sequence joins TRBV7-2 and TRBJ2-7; D may correspond to TRBD1 or TRBD2 (7 bases each). The germline V and J ends were trimmed by 3 bases and 2 bases, with 17 bases remaining between them. The V gene's germline CDR1 is SGHTA and CDR2 FQGNSA. The CDR3 has 16 amino acids. The CDR3 DNA sequence: TGTGCCAGCAGCTTGCAAGCGGGGAGGGGGCCCTACGAGCAGTACTTC. Its protein is CASSLQAGRGPYEQYF.

There are many counts of this clonotype. V is TRBV7-8 and J is TRBJ2-7; D is unclear. Per the germline V gene, CDR1 is SGHVS and CDR2 is FQNEAQ. This CDR3 has 14 residues. Trimming stripped 4 bases from V and 0 bases from J, with 10 bases between. The chain's CDR3 is CASSSKFLSYEQYF. CDR3 nucleotides: TGTGCCAGCAGCTCTAAGTTCCTCTCCTACGAGCAGTACTTC.

This clonotype has at least ten counts. The rearrangement uses TRBV7-2 and TRBJ1-1, with D uncertain. Germline CDR1 and CDR2: SGHTA and FQGNSA. The germline V and J ends were trimmed by 5 bases and 5 bases, with 18 bases remaining between them. This CDR3 has 15 residues. The chain's CDR3 is CASSTGGGVRTEAFF. CDR3 in DNA: TGTGCCAGCAGCACCGGCGGTGGGGTTCGAACTGAAGCTTTCTTT.

This clonotype was seen many times. The genes are TRBV7-9 and TRBJ2-7; D call uncertain. The CDR3 length is 13 residues. V was cut by 4 bases and J by 3 bases, with 10 bases left in between. Germline V gene data show CDR1 as SEHNR and CDR2 as FQNEAQ (reference sequence). CDR3 sequence (DNA): TGTGCCAGCAGCTCCCAGGAGCTCTACGAGCAGTACTTC. Translation gives CASSSQELYEQYF.

This clonotype was picked up many times. The CDR3 reads CASSQVRVGEKLFF. The CDR3 region has the DNA TGCGCCAGCAGCCAAGTTAGGGTAGGAGAAAAACTGTTTTTT. The chain is built from TRBV4-3 and TRBJ1-4, with D unresolved. The V and J ends lost 1 base and 8 bases respectively, with 11 bases between them. CDR1 is LGHNA, CDR2 YSLEER, per germline. The CDR3 spans 14 residues.

This clonotype was seen repeatedly, ten times or more. CDR3 sequence: CASSSTRTGKDTQYF. The CDR3 DNA follows: TGTGCCAGCAGCTCTACTCGGACAGGGAAGGATACGCAGTATTTT. The chain employs TRBV11-1 and TRBJ2-3; TRBD1 matches at 8 bases. Germline V gene data show CDR1 as SGHAT and CDR2 as FQDESV (reference sequence). The CDR3 covers 15 residues. The V segment lost 4 bases and the J segment 6 bases; nucleotides outside the gene matches: 9.

This clonotype has at least ten counts. The chain uses TRBV11-3 and TRBJ2-2; 10 bases are shared with TRBD2. Germline CDR1 is SGHNT and CDR2 is YENEEA. The J segment lost 7 bases and the V segment lost 7 bases, leaving 12 bases of the junction unmatched. This CDR3 comprises 16 residues. The CDR3 is CASTPLAGGHHGELFF. The CDR3 DNA reads TGTGCCAGCACCCCATTAGCGGGAGGCCATCACGGGGAGCTGTTTTTT.

This clonotype was counted at least ten times. V is TRBV20-1 and J is TRBJ2-7, with D perhaps matching TRBD1 (6 bases). The germline V and J ends were trimmed by 5 bases and 3 bases, with 8 bases remaining between them. Germline V gene data show CDR1 as DFQATT and CDR2 as SNEGSKA (reference sequence). The CDR3 is 11 amino acids. CDR3 region: CSAPDSYEQYF. In DNA form, the CDR3 reads TGCAGTGCTCCGGACAGCTACGAGCAGTACTTC.

This clonotype was picked up many times. J is TRBJ1-2 and V is TRBV7-2; the D gene is possibly TRBD1 (6 bases). There are 14 residues in the CDR3. Trimming shortened V by 2 bases and J by 4 bases, and 11 bases separated the two germline ends. CDR1 is SGHTA, CDR2 FQGNSA, per germline. This CDR3 reads CASSLNRASYGYTF. The CDR3 bases are TGTGCCAGCAGCTTAAACAGGGCCAGCTATGGCTACACCTTC.

In its sample, this clonotype was seen many times. The V and J genes are TRBV20-1 and TRBJ2-1, with D uncertain. Germline V CDR1 and CDR2: DFQATT, SNEGSKA (reference sequence). This CDR3 comprises 12 residues. The V and J ends lost 0 bases and 6 bases respectively, with 6 bases between them. CDR3 sequence: CSARDESNEQFF. CDR3 nucleotides: TGCAGTGCTAGAGATGAATCCAATGAGCAGTTCTTC.

This clonotype was seen repeatedly, ten times or more. The V gene is TRBV5-1, the J gene TRBJ2-1, with 12 positions matching TRBD2. CDR1 and CDR2 from the germline V gene are SGHRS and YFSETQ. CDR3 length equals 18 residues. J lost 8 bases, V lost 0 bases, and 12 bases had no gene match. The CDR3 is CASSLGHRLAGEGDEQFF. As DNA, the CDR3 is TGCGCCAGCAGCTTGGGCCACCGACTAGCGGGAGAGGGCGATGAGCAGTTCTTC.

A few counts support this clonotype. The V call is TRBV7-6, the J call TRBJ2-1; 9 bases agree with TRBD2. With 1 base clipped from V and 8 bases from J, the junction kept 9 bases outside the gene matches. Looked up from germline, CDR1 is SGHVS and CDR2 is FNYEAQ. The CDR3 totals 16 residues. The CDR3 reads CASSLEGGSGSDEQFF. The CDR3, as DNA: TGTGCCAGCAGCTTAGAAGGGGGTAGCGGGAGCGATGAGCAGTTCTTC.

This clonotype was recorded at least ten times. The chain combines TRBV20-1 with TRBJ2-7, with D unclear. This CDR3 is built from 14 residues. In germline, CDR1 is DFQATT, CDR2 SNEGSKA (reference sequence). V was pared by 3 bases and J by 3 bases, with 15 bases between. The CDR3 region is CSARRRLPGYEQYF. CDR3 coding DNA: TGCAGTGCTAGGCGCCGCCTTCCGGGCTACGAGCAGTACTTC.

In its sample, this clonotype was seen many times. The chain links TRBV20-1 to TRBJ2-7; 8 bases match TRBD1. V was pared by 5 bases and J by 3 bases, with 6 bases of the junction left unmatched. This CDR3 is built from 13 residues. The germline V gene has CDR1 DFQATT and CDR2 SNEGSKA (reference sequence). For the CDR3, the DNA is TGCAGTGCTCGCACCGGGACAGGCTACGAGCAGTACTTC. Protein product: CSARTGTGYEQYF.

This clonotype was seen at least ten times. The V and J genes are TRBV7-9 and TRBJ2-3; D may be TRBD2 (6 bases). Trimming took off 7 bases at V and 0 bases at J, with 20 bases between the two ends. The CDR3 has 17 amino acids. The germline V gene encodes CDR1 SEHNR and CDR2 FQNEAQ (reference sequence). Written as DNA, the CDR3 is TGTGCCAGCATCAACACATGGGACTCCCAAAGCACAGATACGCAGTATTTT. This codes for CASINTWDSQSTDTQYF.

This clonotype has ten or more counts. The V call is TRBV12-3 or TRBV12-4, the J call TRBJ2-7, with D possibly matching TRBD2 (6 bases). This CDR3 is 14 amino acids long. The V end was cut by 10 bases, the J end by 1 base, with 17 bases between. The CDR3 here is CATSQGLLSYEQYF. CDR3 DNA: TGTGCCACATCCCAAGGACTACTTTCCTACGAGCAGTACTTC.

At least ten counts were recorded for this clonotype. J is TRBJ1-5 and V is TRBV19; no definite D call. Germline CDR1 reads LNHDA; CDR2 reads SQIVND (reference sequence). The V gene lost 7 bases and the J gene lost 5 bases, with 12 bases spanning the gap. The CDR3 contains 13 residues. CDR3 region: CASTYGLHQPQHF. The CDR3 region has the DNA TGTGCCAGTACCTATGGACTACATCAGCCCCAGCATTTT.

This clonotype was seen many times. The chain combines TRBV20-1 with TRBJ1-1; 7 bases fit TRBD1. The CDR3 contains 13 residues. Per germline, CDR1 DFQATT and CDR2 SNEGSKA (reference sequence). With V trimmed by 1 base and J by 3 bases, 2 bases remained unmatched. The CDR3 spells CSARGDRDTEAFF. In nucleotides, the CDR3 is TGCAGTGCTAGAGGCGACAGGGACACTGAAGCTTTCTTT.